The rows below give T cell receptor beta chains drawn from one sample of a study of CD8 T cells in Susac syndrome. TCRdb processed the immunoSEQ multiplex PCR reads anew with MiXCR; each CDR3 protein has one entry. The sample has 60,000 to 75,000 distinct CDR3 sequences, 85% to 95% seen once. The sample taken for sequencing was CD8+ T cells from PBMCs. The receptors come from a human donor in good health. The CDR3 runs from the conserved cysteine through the conserved F or W. A D gene is named only where the DNA matches it firmly. Expanded clones get a size class; other rows say once, few or many, or leave the size out.

>-|TRBJ1-6|-|TRBV30
CAWSLTGGSPLHF
TGTGCCTGGAGTTTGACCGGGGGTTCACCCCTCCACTTT
>TRBD1|TRBJ1-2|-|TRBV6-5
CASSYGQEDYGYTF
TGTGCCAGCAGTTACGGACAGGAGGACTATGGCTACACCTTC
>-|TRBJ2-4|-|TRBV28
CASSLIGGSTKNIQYF
TGTGCCAGCAGTTTAATAGGGGGATCGACCAAAAACATTCAGTACTTC
>-|TRBJ1-1|few|TRBV27
CASSLNRNTEAFF
TGTGCCAGCAGTTTAAACCGCAACACTGAAGCTTTCTTT
>TRBD2|TRBJ2-7|-|TRBV29-1
CSIDLAGTYEQYF
TGCAGCATTGACCTAGCGGGGACCTACGAGCAGTACTTC
>TRBD1|TRBJ1-1|-|TRBV4-1
CASSHDREMNTEAFF
TGCGCCAGCAGCCATGACAGGGAAATGAACACTGAAGCTTTCTTT
>-|TRBJ2-1|-|TRBV7-6
CASSLARDPAYNEQFF
TGTGCCAGCAGCTTAGCTCGGGACCCTGCCTACAATGAGCAGTTCTTC
>TRBD2|TRBJ2-1|-|TRBV14
CASSHPGGYNEQFF
TGTGCCAGCAGCCACCCCGGGGGGTACAATGAGCAGTTCTTC
>TRBD1|TRBJ2-1|-|TRBV27
CASVRTGTGYYNEQFF
TGTGCCAGCGTTCGTACCGGGACAGGGTATTACAATGAGCAGTTCTTC
>-|TRBJ1-1|-|TRBV12-3/TRBV12-4
CASSWGAEAFF
TGTGCCAGCAGTTGGGGGGCTGAAGCTTTCTTT
>-|TRBJ2-5|-|TRBV9
CASFGRRETQYF
TGTGCCAGCTTCGGTCGGAGGGAGACCCAGTACTTC
>TRBD2|TRBJ2-2|-|TRBV27
CASTSSGGPTGELFF
TGTGCCAGCACCTCTAGCGGGGGGCCCACCGGGGAGCTGTTTTTT
>-|TRBJ1-2|-|TRBV7-9
CASSPGQFNYGYTF
TGTGCCAGCAGCCCCGGACAGTTTAACTATGGCTACACCTTC
>-|TRBJ1-2|once|TRBV27
CASVFAGGYGYTF
TGTGCCAGCGTTTTCGCCGGGGGTTATGGCTACACCTTC
>-|TRBJ2-4|-|TRBV27
CASRISGLAKNIQYF
TGTGCCAGCAGGATAAGCGGGCTAGCCAAAAACATTCAGTACTTC
>-|TRBJ2-3|-|TRBV7-9
CASTLLGGTDTQYF
TGTGCCAGCACCCTTTTAGGGGGCACAGATACGCAGTATTTT
>-|TRBJ1-6|few|TRBV12-3/TRBV12-4
CASSLNFNSPLHF
TGTGCCAGCAGTTTGAATTTTAATTCACCCCTCCACTTT
>-|TRBJ2-5|-|TRBV28
CASREGRRETQYF
TGTGCCAGCAGGGAAGGGCGGAGGGAGACCCAGTACTTC
>-|TRBJ1-1|-|TRBV7-3
CASSLGLYTEAFF
TGTGCCAGCAGCTTAGGGTTGTACACTGAAGCTTTCTTT
>-|TRBJ2-7|-|TRBV7-9
CASSFKGEQYF
TGTGCCAGCAGCTTTAAAGGCGAGCAGTACTTC
>-|TRBJ1-2|-|TRBV29-1
CSVPGGQGGYTF
TGCAGCGTTCCCGGGGGCCAGGGTGGCTACACCTTC
>TRBD2|TRBJ2-3|-|TRBV12-3/TRBV12-4
CASSFPGLAGESTDTQYF
TGTGCCAGCAGTTTTCCGGGACTAGCGGGGGAAAGCACAGATACGCAGTATTTT
>-|TRBJ2-5|-|TRBV28
CASSLRWETQYF
TGTGCCAGCAGTTTGAGGTGGGAGACCCAGTACTTC
>TRBD2|TRBJ2-5|-|TRBV13
CASSSRLAGLSAGETQYF
TGTGCCAGCAGCTCCCGACTAGCGGGGTTATCGGCCGGAGAGACCCAGTACTTC
>-|TRBJ2-7|few|TRBV30
CAWSSGYEQYF
TGTGCCTGGAGTTCGGGCTACGAGCAGTACTTC
>TRBD1|TRBJ1-1|-|TRBV23-1
CASSQTTGGRSGNTEAFF
TGCGCCAGCAGTCAAACGACAGGGGGTAGGTCTGGGAACACTGAAGCTTTCTTT
>-|TRBJ1-1|-|TRBV4-1
CASSQTRLDTEAFF
TGCGCCAGCAGCCAAACACGGCTCGACACTGAAGCTTTCTTT
>-|TRBJ1-5|-|TRBV7-2
CASSSPGEANQPQHF
TGTGCCAGCAGCTCCCCCGGGGAAGCCAATCAGCCCCAGCATTTT
>-|TRBJ2-7|-|TRBV4-1
CASSQDRTMEQYF
TGCGCCAGCAGCCAAGACAGGACGATGGAGCAGTACTTC
>-|TRBJ1-2|once|TRBV7-9
CASSPTGARSNYGYTF
TGTGCCAGCAGCCCCACGGGGGCACGGTCTAACTATGGCTACACCTTC
>-|TRBJ1-4|-|TRBV9
CASSAGGATNEKLFF
TGTGCCAGCAGCGCCGGGGGGGCAACTAATGAAAAACTGTTTTTT
>-|TRBJ2-5|-|TRBV6-2/TRBV6-3
CASTSIGTQYF
TGTGCCAGCACTTCGATCGGGACCCAGTACTTC
>-|TRBJ1-1|-|TRBV5-8
CASSFRAGTTEAFF
TGTGCCAGCAGCTTTCGGGCAGGAACAACTGAAGCTTTCTTT
>TRBD1|TRBJ1-3|-|TRBV9
CASSVEGASGNTIYF
TGTGCCAGCAGCGTAGAGGGGGCGTCTGGAAACACCATATATTTT
>-|TRBJ2-1|-|TRBV5-6
CASSLGVSSYNEQFF
TGTGCCAGCAGCTTGGGCGTGAGCTCCTACAATGAGCAGTTCTTC
>-|TRBJ1-1|-|TRBV27
CASNKIGGLVTEAFF
TGTGCCAGCAACAAAATAGGGGGGCTCGTCACTGAAGCTTTCTTT
>TRBD2|TRBJ2-7|once|TRBV20-1
CSARRGGSYEQYF
TGCAGTGCTAGACGCGGGGGCTCCTACGAGCAGTACTTC
>-|TRBJ2-7|-|TRBV15
CATSTDNSYEQYF
TGTGCCACCAGTACTGACAACTCCTACGAGCAGTACTTC
>-|TRBJ2-3|-|TRBV28
CASTQGADTQYF
TGTGCCAGCACGCAGGGAGCAGATACGCAGTATTTT
>-|TRBJ1-4|-|TRBV29-1
CSVDLGTTNEKLFF
TGCAGCGTTGATCTAGGGACAACTAATGAAAAACTGTTTTTT